This T cell receptor (beta chain) is from a study of monozygotic twins with inflammatory bowel disease. The CDR3 is 15 amino acids. CDR1 is KGHSH, CDR2 LQKENI, per germline. Using the 5' RACE reads, TCRdb records one entry per CDR3 protein without DNA. The sample holds approximately 200,000 distinct CDR3 sequences. The sequenced sample was blood. The receptor was isolated from a human donor with ulcerative colitis or Crohn's disease, or a healthy co-twin of an affected twin (not recorded which). The chain is built from TRBV18 and TRBJ1-2. CDR3 region: CASSPEISENYGYTF.